This T cell receptor beta chain was captured in a study of cytomegalovirus exposure and HLA in healthy donors. V shed 0 bases and J shed 8 bases, with 14 bases lying between them. The CDR3 is 14 amino acids. Germline V gene data show CDR1 as SGDLS and CDR2 as YYNGEE. With respect to this clone: Antigen specificity is unknown.

General study results and limits: Links to common viral pathogens appeared, in a later analysis, for several of the most significant clusters. Exclusion applied to some V segments, including TRBV6-2 and TRBV6-3, as they were indistinguishable. Sequences of the TCR beta chain were said to predict the HLA-A and HLA-B alleles of most subjects accurately.

The PCR used 60 Vbeta and 13 Jbeta primers. The protocol was immunoSEQ multiplex PCR, while the TCRdb copy is restricted to in-frame clones and leaves out a portion. The repertoire holds fewer than 250,000 clones, with 70% to 80% as singletons. The chain carries TRBV9 and TRBJ1-2; possibly TRBD1 for D (6 bases). The sample taken for sequencing was PBMCs. This receptor was identified in a man aged 35-49 years in good health and CMV-seronegative. CDR3 DNA: TGTGCCAGCAGCGTAGTAGGGGGAAGTGGGGGCTACACCTTC. Its protein product is CASSVVGGSGGYTF.